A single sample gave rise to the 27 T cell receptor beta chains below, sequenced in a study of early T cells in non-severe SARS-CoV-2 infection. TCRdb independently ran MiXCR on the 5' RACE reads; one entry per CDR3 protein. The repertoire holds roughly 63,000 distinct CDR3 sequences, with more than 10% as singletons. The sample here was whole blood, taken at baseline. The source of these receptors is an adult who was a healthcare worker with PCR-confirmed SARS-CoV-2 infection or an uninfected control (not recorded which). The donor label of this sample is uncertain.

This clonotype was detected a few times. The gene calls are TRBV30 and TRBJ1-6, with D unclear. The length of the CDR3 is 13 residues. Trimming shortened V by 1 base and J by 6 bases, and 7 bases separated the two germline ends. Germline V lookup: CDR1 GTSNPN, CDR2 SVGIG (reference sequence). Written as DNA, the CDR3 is TGTGCCTGGAGTGAGAAGGGTAATTCACCCCTCCACTTT. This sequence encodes CAWSEKGNSPLHF.

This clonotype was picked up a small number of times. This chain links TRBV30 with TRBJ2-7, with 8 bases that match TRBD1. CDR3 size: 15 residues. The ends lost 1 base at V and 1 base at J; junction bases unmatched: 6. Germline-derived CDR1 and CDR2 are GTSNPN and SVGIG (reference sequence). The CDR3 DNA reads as TGTGCCTGGAGTGCATGGGACAGGTCGTCCTACGAGCAGTACGTC. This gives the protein CAWSAWDRSSYEQYV.

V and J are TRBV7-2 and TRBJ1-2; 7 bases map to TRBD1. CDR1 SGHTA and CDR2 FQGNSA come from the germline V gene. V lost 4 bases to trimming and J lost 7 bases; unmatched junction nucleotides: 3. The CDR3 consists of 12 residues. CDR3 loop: CASSSDRSGYTF. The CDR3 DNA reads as TGTGCCAGCAGCTCGGACAGGAGTGGCTACACCTTC.

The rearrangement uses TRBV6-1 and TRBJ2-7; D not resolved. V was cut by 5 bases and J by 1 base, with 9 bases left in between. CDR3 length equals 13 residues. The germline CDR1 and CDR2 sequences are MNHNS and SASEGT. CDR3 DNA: TGTGCCAGCAGTTATGGTCAGTCCTACGAGCAGTACGTC. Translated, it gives CASSYGQSYEQYV.

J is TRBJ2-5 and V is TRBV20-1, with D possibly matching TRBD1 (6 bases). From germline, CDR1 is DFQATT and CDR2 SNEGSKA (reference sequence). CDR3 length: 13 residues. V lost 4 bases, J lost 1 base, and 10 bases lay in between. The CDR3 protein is CSATGTTQETQYF. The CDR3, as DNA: TGCAGTGCTACCGGGACAACCCAAGAGACCCAGTACTTC.

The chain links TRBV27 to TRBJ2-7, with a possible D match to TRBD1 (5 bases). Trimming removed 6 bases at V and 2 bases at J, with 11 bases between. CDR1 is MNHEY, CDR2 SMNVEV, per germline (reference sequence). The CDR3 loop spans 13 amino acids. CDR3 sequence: CASSQGWPYEQYV. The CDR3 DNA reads TGTGCCAGCAGCCAGGGCTGGCCCTACGAGCAGTACGTC.

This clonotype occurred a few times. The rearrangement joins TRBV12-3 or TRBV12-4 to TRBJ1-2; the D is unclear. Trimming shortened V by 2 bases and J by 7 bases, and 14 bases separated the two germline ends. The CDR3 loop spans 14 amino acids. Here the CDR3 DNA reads TGTGCCAGCAGTTTAAGTCAGCCGTTCGCTGGCTACACCTTC. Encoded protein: CASSLSQPFAGYTF.

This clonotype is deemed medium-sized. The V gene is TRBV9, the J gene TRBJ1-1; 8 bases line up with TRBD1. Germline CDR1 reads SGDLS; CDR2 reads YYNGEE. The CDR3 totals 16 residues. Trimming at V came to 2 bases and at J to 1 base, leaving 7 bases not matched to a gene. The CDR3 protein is CASSVHAGQENTEAFF. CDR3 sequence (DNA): TGTGCCAGCAGCGTCCATGCGGGACAGGAGAACACTGAAGCTTTCTTT.

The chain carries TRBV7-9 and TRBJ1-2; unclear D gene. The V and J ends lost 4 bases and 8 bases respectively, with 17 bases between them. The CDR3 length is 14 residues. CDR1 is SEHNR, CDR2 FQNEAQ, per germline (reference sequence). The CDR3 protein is CASSSSSGPRGYTF. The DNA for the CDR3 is TGTGCCAGCAGCTCCTCCTCCGGGCCTAGGGGCTACACCTTC.

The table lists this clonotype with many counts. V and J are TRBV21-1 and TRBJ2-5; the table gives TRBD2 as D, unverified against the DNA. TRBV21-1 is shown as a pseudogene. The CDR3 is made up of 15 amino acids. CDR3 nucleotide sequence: TGTGCCAGCAGCAAACAGGAGGGGCAATGGGAGACCCAGTACTTC. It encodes CASSKQEGQWETQYF.

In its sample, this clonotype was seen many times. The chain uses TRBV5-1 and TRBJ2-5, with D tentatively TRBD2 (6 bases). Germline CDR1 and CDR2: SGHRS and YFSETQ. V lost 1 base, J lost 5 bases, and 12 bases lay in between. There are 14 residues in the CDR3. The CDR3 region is CASSLSGGLETQYF. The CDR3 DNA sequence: TGCGCCAGCAGCTTGTCCGGGGGTCTGGAGACCCAGTACTTC.

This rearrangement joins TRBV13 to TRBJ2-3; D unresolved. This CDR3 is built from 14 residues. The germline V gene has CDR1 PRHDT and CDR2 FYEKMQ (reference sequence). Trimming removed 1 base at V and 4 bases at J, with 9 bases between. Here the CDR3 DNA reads TGTGCCAGCAGCTTAGTTCTTGTGGCAGATACGCAGTATTTT. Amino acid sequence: CASSLVLVADTQYF. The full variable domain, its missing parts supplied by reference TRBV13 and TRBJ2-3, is AAGVIQSPRHLIKEKRETATLKCYPIPRHDTVYWYQQGPGQDPQFLISFYEKMQSDKGSIPDRFSAQQFSDYHSELNMSSLELGDSALYFCASSLVLVADTQYFGPGTRLTVL.

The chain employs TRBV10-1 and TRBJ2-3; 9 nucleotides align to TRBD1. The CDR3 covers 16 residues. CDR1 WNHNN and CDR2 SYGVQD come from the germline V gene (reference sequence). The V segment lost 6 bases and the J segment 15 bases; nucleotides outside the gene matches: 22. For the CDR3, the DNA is TGCGCCAGCAGCCCTACCGTCCCGGGACAGGGAAAAGGGGTCTATTTT. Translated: CASSPTVPGQGKGVYF.

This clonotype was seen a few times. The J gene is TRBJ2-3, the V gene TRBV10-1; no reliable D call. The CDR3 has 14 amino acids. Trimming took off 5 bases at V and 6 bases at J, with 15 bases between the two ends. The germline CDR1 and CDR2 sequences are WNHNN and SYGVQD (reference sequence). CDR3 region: CASSIKAMGDTQYF. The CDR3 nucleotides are TGCGCCAGCAGTATAAAGGCGATGGGGGATACGCAGTATTTT.

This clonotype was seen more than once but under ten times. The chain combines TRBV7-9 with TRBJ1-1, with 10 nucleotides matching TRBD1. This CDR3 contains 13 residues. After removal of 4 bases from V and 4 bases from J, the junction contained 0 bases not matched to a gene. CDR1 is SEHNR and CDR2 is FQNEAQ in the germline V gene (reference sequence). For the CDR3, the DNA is TGTGCCAGCAGCTGGACAGGGGGCACTGAAGCTTTCTTT. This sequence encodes CASSWTGGTEAFF.

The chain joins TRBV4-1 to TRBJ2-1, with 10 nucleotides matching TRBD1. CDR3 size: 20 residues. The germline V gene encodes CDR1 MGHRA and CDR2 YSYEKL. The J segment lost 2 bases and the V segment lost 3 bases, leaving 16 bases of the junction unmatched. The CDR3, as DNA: TGCGCCAGCAGCCACGCCGGACAGGGGGACAATGGCCGTCCCTACAATGAGCAGTTCTTC. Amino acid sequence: CASSHAGQGDNGRPYNEQFF.

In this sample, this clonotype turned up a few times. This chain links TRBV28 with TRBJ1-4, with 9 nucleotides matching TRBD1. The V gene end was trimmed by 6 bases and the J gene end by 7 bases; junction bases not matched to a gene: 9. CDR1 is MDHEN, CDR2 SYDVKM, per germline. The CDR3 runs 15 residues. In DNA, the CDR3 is TGTGCCAGCAGGGGGGACAGGGTAACGAGTGAAAAACTGTTTTTT. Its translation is CASRGDRVTSEKLFF.

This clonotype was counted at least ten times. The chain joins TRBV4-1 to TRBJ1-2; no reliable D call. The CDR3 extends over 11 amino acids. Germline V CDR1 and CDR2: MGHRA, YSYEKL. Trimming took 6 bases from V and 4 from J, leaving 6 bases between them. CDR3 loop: CASRGGYGYTF. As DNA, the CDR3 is TGCGCCAGCAGGGGAGGCTATGGCTACACCTTC.

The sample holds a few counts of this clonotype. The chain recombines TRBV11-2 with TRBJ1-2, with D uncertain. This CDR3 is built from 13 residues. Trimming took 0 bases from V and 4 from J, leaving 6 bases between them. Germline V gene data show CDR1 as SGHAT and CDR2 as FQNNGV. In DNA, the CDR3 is TGTGCCAGCAGCTTAGATCCGATCTATGGCTACACCTTC. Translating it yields CASSLDPIYGYTF. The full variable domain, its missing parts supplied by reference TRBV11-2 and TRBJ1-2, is EAGVAQSPRYKIIEKRQSVAFWCNPISGHATLYWYQQILGQGPKLLIQFQNNGVVDDSQLPKDRFSAERLKGVDSTLKIQPAKLEDSAVYLCASSLDPIYGYTFGSGTRLTVV.

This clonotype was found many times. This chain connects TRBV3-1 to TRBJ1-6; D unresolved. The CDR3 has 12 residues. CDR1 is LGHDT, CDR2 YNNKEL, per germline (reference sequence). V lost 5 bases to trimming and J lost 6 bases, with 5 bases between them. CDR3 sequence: CASSESNSPLHF. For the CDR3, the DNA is TGTGCCAGCAGCGAAAGTAATTCACCCCTCCACTTT. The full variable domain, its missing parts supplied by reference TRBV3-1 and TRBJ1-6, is DTAVSQTPKYLVTQMGNDKSIKCEQNLGHDTMYWYKQDSKKFLKIMFSYNNKELIINETVPNRFSPKSPDKAHLNLHINSLELGDSAVYFCASSESNSPLHFGNGTRLTVT.

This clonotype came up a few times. CDR3 in amino acids: CASSLWTVSGNTIYF. In DNA, the CDR3 is TGTGCCAGCAGCCTCTGGACAGTCTCTGGAAACACCATATATTTT. This chain joins TRBV3-1 and TRBJ1-3; D may be TRBD1 (6 bases). Trimming left V 4 bases short and J 0 bases short, with 10 bases between. Germline V gives CDR1 LGHDT, CDR2 YNNKEL (reference sequence). The CDR3 covers 15 residues.

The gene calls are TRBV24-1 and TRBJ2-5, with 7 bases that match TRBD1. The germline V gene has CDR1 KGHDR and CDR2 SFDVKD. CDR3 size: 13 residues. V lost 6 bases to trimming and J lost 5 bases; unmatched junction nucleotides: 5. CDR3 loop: CATSTGASETQYF. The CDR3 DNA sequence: TGTGCCACCAGTACAGGGGCTTCGGAGACCCAGTACTTC.

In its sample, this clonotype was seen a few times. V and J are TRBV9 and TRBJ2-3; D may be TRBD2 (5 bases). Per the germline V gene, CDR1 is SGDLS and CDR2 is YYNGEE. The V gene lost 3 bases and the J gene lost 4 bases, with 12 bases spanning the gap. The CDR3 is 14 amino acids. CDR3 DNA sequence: TGTGCCAGCAGCGCACCGATGCGGGCAGATACGCAGTATTTT. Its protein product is CASSAPMRADTQYF. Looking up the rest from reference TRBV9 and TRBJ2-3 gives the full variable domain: DSGVTQTPKHLITATGQRVTLRCSPRSGDLSVYWYQQSLDQGLQFLIQYYNGEERAKGNILERFSAQQFPDLHSELNLSSLELGDSALYFCASSAPMRADTQYFGPGTRLTVL.

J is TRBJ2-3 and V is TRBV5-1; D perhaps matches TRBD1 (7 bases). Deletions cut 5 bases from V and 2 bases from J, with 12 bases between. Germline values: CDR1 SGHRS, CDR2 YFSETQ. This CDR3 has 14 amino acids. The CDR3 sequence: CASSRRGHTDTQYF. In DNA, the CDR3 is TGCGCCAGCAGTCGGAGGGGGCACACAGATACGCAGTATTTT.

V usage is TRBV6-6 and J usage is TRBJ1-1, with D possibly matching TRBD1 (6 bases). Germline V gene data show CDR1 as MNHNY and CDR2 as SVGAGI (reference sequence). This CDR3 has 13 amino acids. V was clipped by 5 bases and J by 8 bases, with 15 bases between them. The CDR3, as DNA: TGTGCCAGCAGTCCGGGGGGGGGCAGAGAAGCTTTCTTT. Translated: CASSPGGGREAFF.

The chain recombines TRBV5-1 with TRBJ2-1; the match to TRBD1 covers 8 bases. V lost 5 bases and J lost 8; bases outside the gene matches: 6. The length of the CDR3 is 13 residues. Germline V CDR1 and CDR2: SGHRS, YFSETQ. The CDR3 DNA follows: TGCGCCAGCAGTACGGACAGGGCCCATGAGCAGTTCTTC. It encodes CASSTDRAHEQFF.

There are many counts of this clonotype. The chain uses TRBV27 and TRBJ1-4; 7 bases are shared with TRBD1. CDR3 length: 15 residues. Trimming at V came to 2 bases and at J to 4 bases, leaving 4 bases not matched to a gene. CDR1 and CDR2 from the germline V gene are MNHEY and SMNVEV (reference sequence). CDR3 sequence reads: CASSLTTGVNEKLFF. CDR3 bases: TGTGCCAGCAGTTTAACCACAGGGGTTAATGAAAAACTGTTTTTT.